This TCR beta chain originates from a study of T cell repertoires in cytomegalovirus infection (dated by TCRdb to the late 2010s). Study-wide context: The peptide stimulations were aimed at well-studied HLA-B-restricted epitopes as well as recently identified HLA-C-restricted CMV epitopes, whose presentation resists viral immunomodulation. Because public TCR beta signatures pointed to carriage of CMV infection together with the matching HLA type, the HLA type of each donor mattered for the analysis. Results the study describes overall, beyond this receptor: The ex vivo response was dominated by HLA-C-restricted CMV-specific TCR beta clonotypes, which also provided the single most frequent clonotype in two of eight donors. In both this cohort and an independent 352-donor cohort, the cumulative frequency of public TCR beta family members distinguished carriers of CMV infection plus the relevant HLA type.

Sequences ENHRY (CDR1) and SYGVKD (CDR2) are obtained from the germline V gene. Its CDR3 holds 12 amino acids, cysteine through phenylalanine. Only the CDR3 DNA stays, 36 bases, in frame from base 1. V is clipped by 5 bases and J by 0 bases, and the sequence between their germline boundaries is 5 bases long. Comment on this clonotype: Its antigen target is currently unknown. No qualities accompany the bases; no much larger clone lies one base away.

This specimen's treatment or condition label, per the study, means: in vitro stimulation with specific CMV peptide epitopes to enrich CMV-specific T cells. The sequencing machine was an Illumina HiSeq 1500. Using fastp trimming at Q25 and MiXCR clonotype assembly, TCRdb reanalyzed the public sequencing data and kept in-frame beta chains. One record per CDR3 amino acid sequence lists the most common genes and DNA. The table for this sample lists 340,000 or so distinct CDR3 sequences; approximately 25% of them were counted only once. Roughly 14% of the sample belongs to the ten largest clones. This clonotype was sampled from a human donor in good health (CMV status not recorded). Some clones in this sample may be carry-over from other donors' samples. This chain joins TRBV10-3 to TRBJ2-7, with the D gene call left open. The sample here was cultured PBMCs, taken from culture after CMV antigen stimulation. The sequenced DNA is TGTGCCATCAGTTCCCCCTCCTACGAGCAGTACTTC. The translation is CAISSPSYEQYF.